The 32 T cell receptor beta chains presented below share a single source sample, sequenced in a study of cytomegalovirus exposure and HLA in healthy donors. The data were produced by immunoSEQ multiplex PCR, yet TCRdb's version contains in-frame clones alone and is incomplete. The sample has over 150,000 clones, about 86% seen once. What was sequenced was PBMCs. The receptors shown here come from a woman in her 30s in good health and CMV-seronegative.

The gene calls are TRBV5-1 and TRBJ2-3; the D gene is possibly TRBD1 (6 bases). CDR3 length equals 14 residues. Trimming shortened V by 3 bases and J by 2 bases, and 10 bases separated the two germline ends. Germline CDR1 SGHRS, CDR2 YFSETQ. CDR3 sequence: CASSYDRYTDTQYF. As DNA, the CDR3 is TGCGCCAGCAGCTACGACAGGTACACAGATACGCAGTATTTT.

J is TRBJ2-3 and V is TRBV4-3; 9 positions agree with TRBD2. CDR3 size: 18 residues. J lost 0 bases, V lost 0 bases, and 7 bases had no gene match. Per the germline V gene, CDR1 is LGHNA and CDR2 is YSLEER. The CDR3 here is CASSQDELAGGSTDTQYF. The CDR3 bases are TGCGCCAGCAGCCAAGACGAGTTGGCGGGAGGGAGCACAGATACGCAGTATTTT.

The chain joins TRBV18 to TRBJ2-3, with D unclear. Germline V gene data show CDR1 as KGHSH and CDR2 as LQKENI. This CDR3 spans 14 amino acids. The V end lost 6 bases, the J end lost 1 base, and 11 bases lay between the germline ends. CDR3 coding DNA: TGTGCCAGCTCGGTCCTACGTGGCACAGATACGCAGTATTTT. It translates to CASSVLRGTDTQYF.

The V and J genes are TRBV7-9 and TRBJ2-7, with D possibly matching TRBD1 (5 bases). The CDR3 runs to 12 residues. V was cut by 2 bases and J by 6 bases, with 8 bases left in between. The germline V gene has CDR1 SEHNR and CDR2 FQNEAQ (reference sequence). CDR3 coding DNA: TGTGCCAGCAGCTTACAAGGGGCCGAGCAGTACTTC. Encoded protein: CASSLQGAEQYF. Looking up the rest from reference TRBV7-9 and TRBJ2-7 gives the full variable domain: DTGVSQNPRHKITKRGQNVTFRCDPISEHNRLYWYRQTLGQGPEFLTYFQNEAQLEKSRLLSDRFSAERPKGSFSTLEIQRTEQGDSAMYLCASSLQGAEQYFGPGTRLTVT.

CDR3 region: CATSRDQGSGNTIYF. CDR3 in DNA: TGTGCCACCAGCAGAGATCAGGGCTCTGGAAACACCATATATTTT. The rearrangement links TRBV15 to TRBJ1-3; a weak D match, TRBD1 (5 bases). The CDR3 is 15 amino acids. Germline assignment: CDR1 LNHNV and CDR2 YYDKDF (reference sequence). V lost 0 bases and J lost 0, with 6 bases in between.

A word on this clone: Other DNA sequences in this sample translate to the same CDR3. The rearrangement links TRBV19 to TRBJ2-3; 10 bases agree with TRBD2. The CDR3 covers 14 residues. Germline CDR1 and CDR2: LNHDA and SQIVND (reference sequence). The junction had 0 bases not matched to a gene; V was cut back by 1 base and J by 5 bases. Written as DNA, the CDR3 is TGTGCCAGTAGTATAGGACTAGCGGGAGATACGCAGTATTTT. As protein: CASSIGLAGDTQYF. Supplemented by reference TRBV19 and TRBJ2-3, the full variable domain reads DGGITQSPKYLFRKEGQNVTLSCEQNLNHDAMYWYRQDPGQGLRLIYYSQIVNDFQKGDIAEGYSVSREKKESFPLTVTSAQKNPTAFYLCASSIGLAGDTQYFGPGTRLTVL.

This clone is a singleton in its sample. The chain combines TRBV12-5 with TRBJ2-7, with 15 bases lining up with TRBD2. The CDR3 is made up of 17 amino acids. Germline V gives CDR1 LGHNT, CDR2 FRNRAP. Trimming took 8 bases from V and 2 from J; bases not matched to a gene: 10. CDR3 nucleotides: TGTGCTAGTTCAAGGACTAGCGGGGGGGCGTCAACCTACGAGCAGTACTTC. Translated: CASSRTSGGASTYEQYF.

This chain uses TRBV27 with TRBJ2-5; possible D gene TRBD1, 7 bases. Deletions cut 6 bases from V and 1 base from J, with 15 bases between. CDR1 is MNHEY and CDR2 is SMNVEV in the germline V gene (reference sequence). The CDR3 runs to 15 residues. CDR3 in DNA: TGTGCCAGCAGAACAGGGGACTTCCCCCAAGAGACCCAGTACTTC. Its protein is CASRTGDFPQETQYF.

The CDR3 region is CASSPTRTASEKLFF. DNA for the CDR3: TGTGCCAGCAGTCCCACCCGGACGGCCTCGGAAAAACTGTTTTTT. The chain combines TRBV2 with TRBJ1-4; D call uncertain. Germline lookup yields CDR1 SNHLY and CDR2 FYNNEI. This CDR3 has 15 residues. Between the trimmed V and J ends, which lost 5 bases and 8 bases, there was a span of 18 bases.

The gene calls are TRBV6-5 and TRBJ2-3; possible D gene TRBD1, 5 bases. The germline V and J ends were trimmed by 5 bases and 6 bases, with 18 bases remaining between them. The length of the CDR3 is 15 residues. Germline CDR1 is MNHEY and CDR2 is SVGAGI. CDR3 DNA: TGTGCCAGCAGTCCAACCGGCCAAGGGGTGGATACGCAGTATTTT. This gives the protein CASSPTGQGVDTQYF.

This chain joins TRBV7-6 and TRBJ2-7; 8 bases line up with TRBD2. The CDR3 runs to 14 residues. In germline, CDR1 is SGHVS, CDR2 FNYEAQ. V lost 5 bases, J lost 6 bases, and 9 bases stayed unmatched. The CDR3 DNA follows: TGTGCCAGCAGCATGGGACTAGAGCTTAGCGAGCAGTACTTC. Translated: CASSMGLELSEQYF.

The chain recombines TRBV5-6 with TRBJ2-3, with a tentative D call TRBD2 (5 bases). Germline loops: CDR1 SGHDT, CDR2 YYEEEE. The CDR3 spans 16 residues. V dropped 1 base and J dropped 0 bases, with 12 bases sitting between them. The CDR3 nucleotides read TGTGCCAGCAGCTTGCTGCGGGCGCTTAGCACAGATACGCAGTATTTT. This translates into CASSLLRALSTDTQYF. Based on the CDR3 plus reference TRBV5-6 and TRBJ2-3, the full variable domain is DAGVTQSPTHLIKTRGQQVTLRCSPKSGHDTVSWYQQALGQGPQFIFQYYEEEERQRGNFPDRFSGHQFPNYSSELNVNALLLGDSALYLCASSLLRALSTDTQYFGPGTRLTVL.

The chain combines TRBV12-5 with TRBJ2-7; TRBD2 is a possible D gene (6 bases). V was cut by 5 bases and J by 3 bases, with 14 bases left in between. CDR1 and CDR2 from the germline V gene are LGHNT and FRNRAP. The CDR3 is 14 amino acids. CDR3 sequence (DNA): TGTGCTAGTGGTCCGAATCCGGGAGTCTACGAGCAGTACTTC. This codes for CASGPNPGVYEQYF.

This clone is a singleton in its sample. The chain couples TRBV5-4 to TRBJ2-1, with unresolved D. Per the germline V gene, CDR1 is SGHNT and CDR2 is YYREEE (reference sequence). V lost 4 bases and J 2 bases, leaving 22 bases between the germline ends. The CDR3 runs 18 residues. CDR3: CASSTPGPGLMTYNEQFF. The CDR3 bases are TGTGCCAGCAGCACGCCCGGGCCCGGCCTTATGACCTACAATGAGCAGTTCTTC.

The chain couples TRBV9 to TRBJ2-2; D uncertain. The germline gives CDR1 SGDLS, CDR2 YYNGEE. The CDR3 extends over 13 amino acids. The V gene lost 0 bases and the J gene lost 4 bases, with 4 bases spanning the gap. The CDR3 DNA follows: TGTGCCAGCAGCGTAGGGGTCACCGGGGAGCTGTTTTTT. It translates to CASSVGVTGELFF.

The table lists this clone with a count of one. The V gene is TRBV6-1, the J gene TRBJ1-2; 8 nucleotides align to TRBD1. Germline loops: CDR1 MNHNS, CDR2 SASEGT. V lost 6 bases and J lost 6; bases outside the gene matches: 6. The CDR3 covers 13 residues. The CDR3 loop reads CASSLRGRDGYTF. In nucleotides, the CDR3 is TGTGCCAGCAGCCTCAGGGGGCGCGATGGCTACACCTTC.

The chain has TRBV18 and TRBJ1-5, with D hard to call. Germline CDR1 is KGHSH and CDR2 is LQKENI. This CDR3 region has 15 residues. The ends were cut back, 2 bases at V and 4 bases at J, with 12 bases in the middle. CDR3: CASSPTAQPNQPQHF. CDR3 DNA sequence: TGTGCCAGCTCACCAACGGCGCAGCCAAATCAGCCCCAGCATTTT.

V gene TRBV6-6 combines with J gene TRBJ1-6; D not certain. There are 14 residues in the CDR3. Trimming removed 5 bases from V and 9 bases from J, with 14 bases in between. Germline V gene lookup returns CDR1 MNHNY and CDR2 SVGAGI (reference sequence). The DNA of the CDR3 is TGTGCCAGCAGTGATGCGAGGTTCGCTTCACCCCTCCACTTT. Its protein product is CASSDARFASPLHF.

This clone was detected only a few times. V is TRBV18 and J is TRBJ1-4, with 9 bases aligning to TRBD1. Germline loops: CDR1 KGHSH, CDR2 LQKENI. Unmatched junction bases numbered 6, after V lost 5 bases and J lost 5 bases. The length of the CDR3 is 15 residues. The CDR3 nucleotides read TGTGCCAGCTCAGCTAACAGGGGGCGCAATGAAAAACTGTTTTTT. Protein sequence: CASSANRGRNEKLFF. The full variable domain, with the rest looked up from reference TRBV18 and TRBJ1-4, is NAGVMQNPRHLVRRRGQEARLRCSPMKGHSHVYWYRQLPEEGLKFMVYLQKENIIDESGMPKERFSAEFPKEGPSILRIQQVVRGDSAAYFCASSANRGRNEKLFFGSGTQLSVL.

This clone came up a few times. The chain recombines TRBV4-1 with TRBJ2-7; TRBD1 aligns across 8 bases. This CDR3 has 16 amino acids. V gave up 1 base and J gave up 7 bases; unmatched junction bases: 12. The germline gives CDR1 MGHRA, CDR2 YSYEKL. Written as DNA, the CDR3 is TGCGCCAGCAGCCAAGGTGCCAGGGGGCACCTCGAGGAGCAGTACTTC. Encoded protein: CASSQGARGHLEEQYF.

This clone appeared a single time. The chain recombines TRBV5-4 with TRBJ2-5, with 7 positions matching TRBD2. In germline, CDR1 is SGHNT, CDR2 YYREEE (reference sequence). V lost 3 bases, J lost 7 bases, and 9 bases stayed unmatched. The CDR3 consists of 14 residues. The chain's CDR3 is CASSSAGVRGTQYF. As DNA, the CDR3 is TGTGCCAGCAGCTCCGCGGGGGTGAGGGGGACCCAGTACTTC.

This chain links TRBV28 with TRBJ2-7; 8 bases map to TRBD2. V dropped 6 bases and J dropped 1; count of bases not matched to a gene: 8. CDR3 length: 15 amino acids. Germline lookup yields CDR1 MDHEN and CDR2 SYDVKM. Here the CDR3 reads CASSTPGLGSYEQYF. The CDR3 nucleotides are TGTGCCAGCAGCACTCCGGGACTAGGGTCCTACGAGCAGTACTTC. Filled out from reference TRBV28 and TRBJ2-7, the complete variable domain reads DVKVTQSSRYLVKRTGEKVFLECVQDMDHENMFWYRQDPGLGLRLIYFSYDVKMKEKGDIPEGYSVSREKKERFSLILESASTNQTSMYLCASSTPGLGSYEQYFGPGTRLTVT.

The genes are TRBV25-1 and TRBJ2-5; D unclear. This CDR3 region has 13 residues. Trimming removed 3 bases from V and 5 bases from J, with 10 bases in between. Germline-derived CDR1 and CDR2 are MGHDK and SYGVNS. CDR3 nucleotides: TGTGCCAGCAGTGACCCCTCCCGGGAGACCCAGTACTTC. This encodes CASSDPSRETQYF.

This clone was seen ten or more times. The CDR3 DNA reads TGCAGCGTTCCGACTAGCGGGAGGTCCTACAATGAGCAGTTCTTC. It is translated as CSVPTSGRSYNEQFF. The chain links TRBV29-1 to TRBJ2-1, with TRBD2 matching 13 bases. The junction had 2 bases not matched to a gene; V was cut back by 5 bases and J by 1 base. Germline V lookup: CDR1 SQVTM, CDR2 ANQGSEA. This CDR3 is 15 amino acids long.

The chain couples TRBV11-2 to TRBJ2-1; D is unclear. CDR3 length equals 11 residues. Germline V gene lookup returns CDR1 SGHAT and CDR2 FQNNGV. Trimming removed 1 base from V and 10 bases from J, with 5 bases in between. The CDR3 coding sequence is TGTGCCAGCAGCTTAGGAGTGGAGCAGTTCTTC. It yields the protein CASSLGVEQFF.

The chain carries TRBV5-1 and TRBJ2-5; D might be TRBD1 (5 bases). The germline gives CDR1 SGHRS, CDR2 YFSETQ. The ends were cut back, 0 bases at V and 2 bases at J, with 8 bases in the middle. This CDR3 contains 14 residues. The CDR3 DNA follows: TGCGCCAGCAGCTTGGCAGGGCAACAAGAGACCCAGTACTTC. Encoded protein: CASSLAGQQETQYF.

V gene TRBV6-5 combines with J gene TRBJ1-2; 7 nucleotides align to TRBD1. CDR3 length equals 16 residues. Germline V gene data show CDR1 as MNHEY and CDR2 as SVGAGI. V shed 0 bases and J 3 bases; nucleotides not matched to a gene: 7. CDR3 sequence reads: CASSYSRQGRDYGYTF. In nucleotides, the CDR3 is TGTGCCAGCAGTTACTCGCGACAGGGCCGGGACTATGGCTACACCTTC.

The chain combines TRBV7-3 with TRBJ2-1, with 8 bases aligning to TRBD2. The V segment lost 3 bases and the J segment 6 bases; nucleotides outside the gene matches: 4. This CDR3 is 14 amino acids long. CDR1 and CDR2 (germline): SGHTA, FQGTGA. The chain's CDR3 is CASSFGGRTNEQFF. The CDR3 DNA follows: TGTGCCAGCAGCTTCGGCGGGAGGACCAATGAGCAGTTCTTC.

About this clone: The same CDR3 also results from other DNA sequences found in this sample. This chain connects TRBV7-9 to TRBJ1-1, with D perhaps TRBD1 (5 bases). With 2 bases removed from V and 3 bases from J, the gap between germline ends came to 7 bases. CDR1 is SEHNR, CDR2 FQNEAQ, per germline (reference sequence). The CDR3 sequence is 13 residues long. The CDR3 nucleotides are TGTGCCAGCAGCTTAAGGGGAGACACTGAAGCTTTCTTT. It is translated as CASSLRGDTEAFF. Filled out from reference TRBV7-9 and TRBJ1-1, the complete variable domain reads DTGVSQNPRHKITKRGQNVTFRCDPISEHNRLYWYRQTLGQGPEFLTYFQNEAQLEKSRLLSDRFSAERPKGSFSTLEIQRTEQGDSAMYLCASSLRGDTEAFFGQGTRLTVV.

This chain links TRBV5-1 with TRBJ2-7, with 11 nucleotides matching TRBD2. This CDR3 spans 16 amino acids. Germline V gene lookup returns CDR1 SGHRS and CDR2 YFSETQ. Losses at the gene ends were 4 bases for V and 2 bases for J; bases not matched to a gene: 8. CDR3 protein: CASSQRASGGTYEQYF. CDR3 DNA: TGCGCCAGCAGCCAAAGAGCTAGCGGGGGGACCTACGAGCAGTACTTC.

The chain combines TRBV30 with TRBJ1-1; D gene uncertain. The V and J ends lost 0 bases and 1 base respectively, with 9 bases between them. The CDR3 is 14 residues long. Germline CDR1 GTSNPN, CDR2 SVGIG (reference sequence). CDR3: CAWSVRTANTEAFF. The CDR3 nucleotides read TGTGCCTGGAGTGTGCGGACGGCGAACACTGAAGCTTTCTTT.

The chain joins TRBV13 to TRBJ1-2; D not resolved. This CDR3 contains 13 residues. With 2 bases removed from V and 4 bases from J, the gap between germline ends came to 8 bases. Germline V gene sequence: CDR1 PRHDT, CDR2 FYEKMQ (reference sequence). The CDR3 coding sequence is TGTGCCAGCAGCTTAAGACTGATCTATGGCTACACCTTC. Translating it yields CASSLRLIYGYTF.